This passage covers 11 T cell receptor beta chains from one sample sequenced in a study of lymphopenia after photon versus proton radiotherapy. Clones were read by immunoSEQ multiplex PCR, and TCRdb kept only the in-frame ones, dropping some. The sample has 30,000 or so clones; 80% to 90% are singletons. The source material was peripheral blood, sampled from a patient treated with proton-based radiotherapy. The receptor set was obtained from a woman aged 60-75 years with cholangiocarcinoma. Some clones in this sample may be carry-over from other donors' samples.

The J gene is TRBJ2-7, the V gene TRBV5-1, with 7 bases fitting TRBD2. Germline V gene data show CDR1 as SGHRS and CDR2 as YFSETQ. The CDR3 is made up of 15 amino acids. Trimming cost V 4 bases and J 2 bases; bases outside gene matches: 9. DNA of the CDR3: TGCGCCAGCAGCCCCGACGGGGGGTCCACCTACGAGCAGTACTTC. Amino acid sequence: CASSPDGGSTYEQYF.

The chain is built from TRBV15 and TRBJ2-5, with D unresolved. Germline CDR1 is LNHNV and CDR2 is YYDKDF (reference sequence). The CDR3 has 14 amino acids. Trimming took off 1 base at V and 1 base at J, with 7 bases between the two ends. In DNA, the CDR3 is TGTGCCACCAGCAGAGGGTCTGCCCAAGAGACCCAGTACTTC. This encodes CATSRGSAQETQYF.

The V call is TRBV20-1, the J call TRBJ2-5; no clear D gene. There are 11 residues in the CDR3. V lost 5 bases, J lost 4 bases, and 8 bases lay in between. CDR1 DFQATT and CDR2 SNEGSKA come from the germline V gene (reference sequence). The CDR3 here is CSAPELETQYF. For the CDR3, the DNA is TGCAGTGCTCCGGAGCTAGAGACCCAGTACTTC.

The chain uses TRBV4-1 and TRBJ2-3; 9 bases are shared with TRBD1. The V and J ends lost 0 bases and 6 bases, in that order; junction bases with no gene match: 4. Germline CDR1 MGHRA, CDR2 YSYEKL. The CDR3 extends over 15 amino acids. The CDR3 reads CASSQEDRGGDTQYF. Written as DNA, the CDR3 is TGCGCCAGCAGCCAAGAGGACAGGGGAGGGGATACGCAGTATTTT.

The J gene is TRBJ1-3, the V gene TRBV19, with TRBD1 as a possible D gene (5 bases). The germline CDR1 and CDR2 sequences are LNHDA and SQIVND (reference sequence). V was clipped by 3 bases and J by 0 bases, with 21 bases between them. This CDR3 is 19 amino acids long. CDR3 loop: CASSILSVAGRSSGNTIYF. CDR3 coding DNA: TGTGCCAGTAGTATCTTGTCTGTGGCAGGGAGATCCTCTGGAAACACCATATATTTT.

The chain's CDR3 is CSAYSGFGYTF. The CDR3 DNA sequence: TGCAGTGCTTATTCAGGGTTTGGCTACACCTTC. The V call is TRBV20-1, the J call TRBJ1-2; possible D gene TRBD1, 5 bases. Between the trimmed V and J ends, which lost 5 bases and 7 bases, there was a span of 11 bases. The CDR3 sequence is 11 residues long. Germline V gene data show CDR1 as DFQATT and CDR2 as SNEGSKA (reference sequence).

This chain links TRBV19 with TRBJ1-5; D remains unclear. V lost 0 bases to trimming and J lost 5 bases, with 11 bases between them. CDR1 is LNHDA and CDR2 is SQIVND in the germline V gene (reference sequence). The CDR3 contains 15 residues. CDR3 in amino acids: CASSIDWFLDQPQHF. The CDR3 DNA is TGTGCCAGTAGTATAGATTGGTTCTTGGATCAGCCCCAGCATTTT.

The chain has TRBV19 and TRBJ1-1; D ambiguous. This CDR3 is 16 amino acids long. V lost 3 bases and J lost 1, with 15 bases in between. The germline gives CDR1 LNHDA, CDR2 SQIVND (reference sequence). DNA for the CDR3: TGTGCCAGTAGTATCTTTCCGGGATTGGGGAACACTGAAGCTTTCTTT. Its translation is CASSIFPGLGNTEAFF.

The rearrangement links TRBV7-9 to TRBJ1-1; 9 bases align to TRBD1. The germline V gene has CDR1 SEHNR and CDR2 FQNEAQ (reference sequence). CDR3 length equals 15 residues. The V and J ends lost 5 bases and 3 bases, in that order; junction bases with no gene match: 7. CDR3 DNA sequence: TGTGCCAGCAGCACCGGACAGGGGTGGGACACTGAAGCTTTCTTT. Protein sequence: CASSTGQGWDTEAFF.

The rearrangement joins TRBV7-2 to TRBJ2-7; 13 nucleotides match TRBD2. Germline V gene data show CDR1 as SGHTA and CDR2 as FQGNSA. V trimming: 3 bases; J trimming: 7 bases; junction bases outside the gene matches: 15. This CDR3 spans 18 amino acids. The CDR3 sequence: CASSFPPGTSGIVEEQYF. The CDR3 DNA follows: TGTGCCAGCAGCTTTCCCCCCGGGACTAGCGGGATTGTTGAAGAGCAGTACTTC.

The rearrangement links TRBV27 to TRBJ2-1; D is uncertain. V was pared by 6 bases and J by 2 bases, with 14 bases between. In germline, CDR1 is MNHEY, CDR2 SMNVEV (reference sequence). The CDR3 length is 15 residues. The CDR3 loop reads CASSTYRGAYNEQFF. The CDR3 DNA reads TGTGCCAGCAGCACCTACCGAGGCGCCTACAATGAGCAGTTCTTC.